This T cell receptor (beta chain) was obtained from a study of blood T cell repertoires in COVID-19. Overall study: The cDNA or gDNA used as material had been derived from T cells, B-cell-depleted T cells, or PBMCs.

Symptom resolution, clearance, or two negative PCRs marked the recovered donors of Cohort 3. Only in-frame clones appear in the TCRdb table, and some are missing; sequencing was by immunoSEQ multiplex PCR. The sample carries 200,000 to 250,000 clones, approximately 78% recorded once. Trimming cost V 1 base and J 5 bases, with 21 bases left between them. The CDR3 runs 18 residues. Germline loops: CDR1 LNHDA, CDR2 SQIVND (reference sequence). The sequence came from a man aged 40-49 years who had recovered from COVID-19. The sequenced sample was PBMCs or T cells enriched from blood (not recorded which). J is TRBJ2-4 and V is TRBV19, with a tentative D call TRBD1 (6 bases). The DNA of the CDR3 is TGTGCCAGTAGTATAGGGACAGACCTAGTGGGTGCGGAAAACATTCAGTACTTC. Translated: CASSIGTDLVGAENIQYF.